This T cell receptor beta chain was sequenced for a study of identifying expanded T cells in peripheral blood. No infections or other immune events were documented during collection. V lost 1 base to trimming and J lost 7 bases, with 19 bases between them. Germline-derived CDR1 and CDR2 are MGHRA and YSYEKL. The CDR3 is 17 amino acids. General study results and limits: Clone count variance between roughly 2-week samples rose with total template count. About 1.2 clones differed between technical replicates, versus roughly 17 and 20 over time.

Generated by immunoSEQ multiplex PCR, the TCRdb table keeps only in-frame clones and is missing some. The sample records 83,000 or so clones, almost 90% being singletons. As for this clone: The antigen remains unidentified.

The TCR sequence derives from a person aged 18 to 75 in good health. This chain links TRBV4-1 with TRBJ2-2; perhaps TRBD1 as D (7 bases). Sequencing was carried out using blood. The CDR3 DNA reads as TGCGCCAGCAGCCAAGTGTTTGATTGGAGGGGGCGCGGGGAGCTGTTTTTT. This gives the protein CASSQVFDWRGRGELFF.